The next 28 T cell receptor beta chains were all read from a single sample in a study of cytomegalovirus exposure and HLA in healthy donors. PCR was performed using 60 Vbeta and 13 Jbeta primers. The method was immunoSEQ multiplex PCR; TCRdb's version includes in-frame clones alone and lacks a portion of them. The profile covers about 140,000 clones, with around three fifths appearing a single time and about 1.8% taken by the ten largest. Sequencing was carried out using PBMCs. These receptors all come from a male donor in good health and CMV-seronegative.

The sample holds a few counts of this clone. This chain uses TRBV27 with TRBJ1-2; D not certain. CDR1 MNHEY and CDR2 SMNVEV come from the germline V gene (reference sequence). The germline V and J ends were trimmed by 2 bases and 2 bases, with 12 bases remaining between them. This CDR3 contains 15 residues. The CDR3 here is CASSLTGLLNYGYTF. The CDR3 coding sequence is TGTGCCAGCAGTTTAACGGGGTTGTTGAACTATGGCTACACCTTC.

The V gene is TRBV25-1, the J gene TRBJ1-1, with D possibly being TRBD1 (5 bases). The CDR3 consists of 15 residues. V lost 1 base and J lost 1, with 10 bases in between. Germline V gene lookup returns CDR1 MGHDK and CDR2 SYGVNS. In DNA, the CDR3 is TGTGCCAGCAGTGAATTGCGGGGCGAGAACACTGAAGCTTTCTTT. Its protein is CASSELRGENTEAFF.

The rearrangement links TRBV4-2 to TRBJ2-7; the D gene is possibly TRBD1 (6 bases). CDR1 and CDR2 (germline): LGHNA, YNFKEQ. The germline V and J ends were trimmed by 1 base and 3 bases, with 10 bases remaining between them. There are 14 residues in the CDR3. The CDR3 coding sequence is TGTGCCAGCAGCCAAGGGACAGATTACTACGAGCAGTACTTC. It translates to CASSQGTDYYEQYF.

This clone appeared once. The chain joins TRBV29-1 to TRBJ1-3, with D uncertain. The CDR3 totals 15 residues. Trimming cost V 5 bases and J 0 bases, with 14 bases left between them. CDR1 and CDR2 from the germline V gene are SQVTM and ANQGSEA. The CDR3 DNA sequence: TGCAGCGTTCGCGAGGATCTAAACTCTGGAAACACCATATATTTT. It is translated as CSVREDLNSGNTIYF. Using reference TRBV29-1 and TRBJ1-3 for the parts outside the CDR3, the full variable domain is SAVISQKPSRDICQRGTSLTIQCQVDSQVTMMFWYRQQPGQSLTLIATANQGSEATYESGFVIDKFPISRPNLTFSTLTVSNMSPEDSSIYLCSVREDLNSGNTIYFGEGSWLTVV.

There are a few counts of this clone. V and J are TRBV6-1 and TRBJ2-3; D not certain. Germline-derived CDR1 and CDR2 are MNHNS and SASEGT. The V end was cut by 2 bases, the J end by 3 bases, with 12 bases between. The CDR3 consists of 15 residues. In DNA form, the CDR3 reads TGTGCCAGCAGTGAACACTCCGTGGAGACAGATACGCAGTATTTT. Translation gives CASSEHSVETDTQYF.

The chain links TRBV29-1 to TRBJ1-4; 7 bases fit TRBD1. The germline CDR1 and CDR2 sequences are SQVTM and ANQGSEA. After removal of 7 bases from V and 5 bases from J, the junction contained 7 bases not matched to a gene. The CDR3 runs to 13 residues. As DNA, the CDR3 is TGCAGCGCCTCGGGACAGATCAATGAAAAACTGTTTTTT. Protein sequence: CSASGQINEKLFF.

CDR3 loop: CASSLSIGGGYTF. The CDR3 nucleotides read TGTGCCAGCAGTTTATCCATAGGAGGTGGCTACACCTTC. The V call is TRBV28, the J call TRBJ1-2; D is undetermined. Looked up from germline, CDR1 is MDHEN and CDR2 is SYDVKM. The CDR3 length is 13 residues. V was trimmed by 1 base and J by 7 bases, leaving 10 bases between them.

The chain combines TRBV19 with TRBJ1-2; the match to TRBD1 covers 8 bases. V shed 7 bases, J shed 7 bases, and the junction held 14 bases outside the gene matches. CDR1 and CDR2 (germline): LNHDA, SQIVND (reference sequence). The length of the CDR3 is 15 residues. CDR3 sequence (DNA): TGTGCCAGTACCCCCACCCCAGGGGGCGCGGGTGGCTACACCTTC. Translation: CASTPTPGGAGGYTF.

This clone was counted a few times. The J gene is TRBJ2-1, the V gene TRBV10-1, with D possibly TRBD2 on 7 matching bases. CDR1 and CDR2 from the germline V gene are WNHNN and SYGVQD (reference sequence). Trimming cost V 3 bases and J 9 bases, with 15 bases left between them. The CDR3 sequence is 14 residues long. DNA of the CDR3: TGCGCCAGCAGTGATCCGGGGGGCCGCAGTGAGCAGTTCTTC. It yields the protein CASSDPGGRSEQFF.

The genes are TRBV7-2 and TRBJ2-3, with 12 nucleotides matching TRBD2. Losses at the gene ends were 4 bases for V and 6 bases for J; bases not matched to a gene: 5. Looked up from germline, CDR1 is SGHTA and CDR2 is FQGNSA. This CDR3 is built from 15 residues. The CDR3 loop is CASSSASGGADTQYF. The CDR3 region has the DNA TGTGCCAGCAGCTCAGCTAGCGGGGGGGCGGATACGCAGTATTTT.

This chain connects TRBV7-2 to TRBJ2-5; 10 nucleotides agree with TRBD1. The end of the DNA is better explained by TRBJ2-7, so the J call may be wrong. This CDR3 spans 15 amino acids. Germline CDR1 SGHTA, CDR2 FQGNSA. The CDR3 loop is CASSARQGAGYEQYF. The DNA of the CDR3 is TGTGCCAGCAGCGCCCGACAGGGGGCGGGCTACGAGCAGTACTTC.

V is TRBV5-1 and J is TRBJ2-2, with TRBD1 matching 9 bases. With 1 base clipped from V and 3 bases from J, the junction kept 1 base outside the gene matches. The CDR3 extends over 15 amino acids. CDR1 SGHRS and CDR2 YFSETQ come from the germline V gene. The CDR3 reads CASSLRQGDTGELFF. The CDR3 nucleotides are TGCGCCAGCAGCTTGAGACAGGGGGACACCGGGGAGCTGTTTTTT.

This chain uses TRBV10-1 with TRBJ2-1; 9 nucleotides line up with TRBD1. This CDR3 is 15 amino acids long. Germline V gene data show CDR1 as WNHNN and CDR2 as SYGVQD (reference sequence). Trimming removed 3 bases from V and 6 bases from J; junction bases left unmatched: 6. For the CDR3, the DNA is TGCGCCAGCAGTGAACGGGGACAGGGAATCAATGAGCAGTTCTTC. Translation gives CASSERGQGINEQFF.

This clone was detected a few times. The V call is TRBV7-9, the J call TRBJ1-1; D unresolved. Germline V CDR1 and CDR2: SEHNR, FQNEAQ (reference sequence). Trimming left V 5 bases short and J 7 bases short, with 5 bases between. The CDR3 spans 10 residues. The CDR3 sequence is CASSPNEAFF. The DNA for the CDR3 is TGTGCCAGCAGCCCAAATGAAGCTTTCTTT.

The CDR3 DNA reads TGTGCCAGCAGCTTCCCAGGGGGCCCGGCAGATACGCAGTATTTT. This sequence encodes CASSFPGGPADTQYF. This sequence joins TRBV5-6 and TRBJ2-3; 8 positions agree with TRBD1. Germline V gives CDR1 SGHDT, CDR2 YYEEEE. The CDR3 runs to 15 residues. J was trimmed by 4 bases and V by 2 bases; bases with no gene match: 6.

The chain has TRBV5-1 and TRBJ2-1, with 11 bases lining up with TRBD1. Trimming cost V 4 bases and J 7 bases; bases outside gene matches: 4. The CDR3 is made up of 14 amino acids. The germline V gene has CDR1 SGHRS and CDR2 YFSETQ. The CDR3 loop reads CASSRGTGGNEQFF. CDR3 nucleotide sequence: TGCGCCAGCAGCCGCGGGACAGGGGGTAATGAGCAGTTCTTC. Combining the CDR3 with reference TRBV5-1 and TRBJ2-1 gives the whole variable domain KAGVTQTPRYLIKTRGQQVTLSCSPISGHRSVSWYQQTPGQGLQFLFEYFSETQRNKGNFPGRFSGRQFSNSRSEMNVSTLELGDSALYLCASSRGTGGNEQFFGPGTRLTVL.

In nucleotides, the CDR3 is TGTGCCAGCAGTTTTGGCACGCAAGGCTACACCTTC. This translates into CASSFGTQGYTF. This chain uses TRBV28 with TRBJ1-2; D unclear. V was shortened by 3 bases and J by 8 bases, with 10 bases between the two germline ends. Looked up from germline, CDR1 is MDHEN and CDR2 is SYDVKM. This CDR3 is built from 12 residues.

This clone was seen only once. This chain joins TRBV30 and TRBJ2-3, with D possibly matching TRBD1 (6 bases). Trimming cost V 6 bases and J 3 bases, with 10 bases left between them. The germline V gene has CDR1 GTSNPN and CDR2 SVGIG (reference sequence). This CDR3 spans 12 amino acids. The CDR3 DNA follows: TGTGCCTGCCTAGGGGGAACAGATACGCAGTATTTT. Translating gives CACLGGTDTQYF.

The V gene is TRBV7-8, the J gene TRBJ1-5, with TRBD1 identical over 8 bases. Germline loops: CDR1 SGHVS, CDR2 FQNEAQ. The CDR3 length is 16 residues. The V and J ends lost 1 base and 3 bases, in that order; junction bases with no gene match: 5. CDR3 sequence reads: CASSLEAGGYNQPQHF. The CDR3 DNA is TGTGCCAGCAGCTTAGAGGCAGGGGGCTACAATCAGCCCCAGCATTTT.

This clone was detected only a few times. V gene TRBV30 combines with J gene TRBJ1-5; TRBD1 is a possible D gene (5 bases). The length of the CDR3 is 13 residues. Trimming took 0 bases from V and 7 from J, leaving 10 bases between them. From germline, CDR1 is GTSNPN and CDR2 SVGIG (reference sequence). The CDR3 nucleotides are TGTGCCTGGAGTGTACGGGGGGAACAGCCCCAGCATTTT. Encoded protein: CAWSVRGEQPQHF.

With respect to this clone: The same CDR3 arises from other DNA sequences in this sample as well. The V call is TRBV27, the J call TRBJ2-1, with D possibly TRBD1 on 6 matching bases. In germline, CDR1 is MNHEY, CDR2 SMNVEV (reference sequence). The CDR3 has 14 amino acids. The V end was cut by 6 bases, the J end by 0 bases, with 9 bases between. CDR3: CASSLRGSYNEQFF. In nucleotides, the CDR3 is TGTGCCAGCAGCCTCAGGGGCTCCTACAATGAGCAGTTCTTC.

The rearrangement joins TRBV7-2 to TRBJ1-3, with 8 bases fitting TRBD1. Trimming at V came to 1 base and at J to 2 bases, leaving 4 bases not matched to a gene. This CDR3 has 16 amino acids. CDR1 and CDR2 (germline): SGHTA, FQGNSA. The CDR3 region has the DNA TGTGCCAGCAGCTTAGTGACAGGGGTCGCTGGAAACACCATATATTTT. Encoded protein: CASSLVTGVAGNTIYF.

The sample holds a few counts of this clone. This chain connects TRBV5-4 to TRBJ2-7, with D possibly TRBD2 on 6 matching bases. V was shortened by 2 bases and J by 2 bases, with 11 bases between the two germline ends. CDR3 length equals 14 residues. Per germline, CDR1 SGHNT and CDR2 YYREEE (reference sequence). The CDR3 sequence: CASSFAGGTYEQYF. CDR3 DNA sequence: TGTGCCAGCAGCTTCGCCGGGGGTACCTACGAGCAGTACTTC.

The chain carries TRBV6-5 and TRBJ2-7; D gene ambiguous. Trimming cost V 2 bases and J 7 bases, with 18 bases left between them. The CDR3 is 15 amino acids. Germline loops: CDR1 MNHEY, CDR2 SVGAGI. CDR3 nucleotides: TGTGCCAGCAGTTACCGGGTACGGAGAGTGGAGGAGCAGTACTTC. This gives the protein CASSYRVRRVEEQYF.

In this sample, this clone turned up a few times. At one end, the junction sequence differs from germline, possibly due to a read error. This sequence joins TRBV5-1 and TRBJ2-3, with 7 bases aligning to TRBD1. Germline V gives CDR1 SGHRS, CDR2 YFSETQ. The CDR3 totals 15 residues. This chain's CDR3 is CPSSLGGQSTDTQYF. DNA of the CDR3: TGCCCCAGCAGCTTAGGGGGACAGAGCACAGATACGCAGTATTTT.

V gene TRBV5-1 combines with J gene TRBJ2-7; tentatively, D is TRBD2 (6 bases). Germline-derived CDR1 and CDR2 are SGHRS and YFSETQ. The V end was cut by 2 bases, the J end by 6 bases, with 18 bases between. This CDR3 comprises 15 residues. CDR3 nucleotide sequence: TGCGCCAGCAGCTTAGGCGCGGGGCTGAGAGGCGAGCAGTACTTC. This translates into CASSLGAGLRGEQYF.

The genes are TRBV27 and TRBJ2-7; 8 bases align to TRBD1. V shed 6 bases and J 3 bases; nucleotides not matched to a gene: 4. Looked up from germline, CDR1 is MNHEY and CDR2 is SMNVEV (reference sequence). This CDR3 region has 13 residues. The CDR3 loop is CASRDREHYEQYF. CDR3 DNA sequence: TGTGCCAGCAGGGACAGGGAACACTACGAGCAGTACTTC.

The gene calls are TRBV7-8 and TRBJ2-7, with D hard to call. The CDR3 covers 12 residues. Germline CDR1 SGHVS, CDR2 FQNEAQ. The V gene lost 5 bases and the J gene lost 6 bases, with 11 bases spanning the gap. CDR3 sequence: CASSPLEAEQYF. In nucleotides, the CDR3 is TGTGCCAGCAGCCCTCTAGAGGCCGAGCAGTACTTC.